The sample holds a few counts of the clone carrying this T cell receptor beta chain. Its matching antigen is unknown. Tumor or blood genomic DNA was sequenced, with inputs of about 616 ng to 6,500 ng. The data stem from a study of T cells in tumors after PD-1 blockade. Study-wide results and limits: Some novel exhausted tumor clones appeared in pre-treatment blood, suggesting peripheral recruitment.

Here immunoSEQ multiplex PCR was the method, and the copy in TCRdb shows in-frame clones only, minus some. The sample records around 45,000 clones, about four fifths being singletons. The sequenced sample was PBMCs, obtained before anti-PD-1 treatment. The TCR was taken from a human donor with basal cell carcinoma.

Here the CDR3 reads CASRLSTGNESPLHF. The DNA for the CDR3 is TGCGCCAGCAGACTGTCGACAGGGAATGAATCACCCCTCCACTTT. The chain combines TRBV5-1 with TRBJ1-6; 7 nucleotides agree with TRBD1. The CDR3 contains 15 residues. Germline lookup yields CDR1 SGHRS and CDR2 YFSETQ. The V segment lost 5 bases and the J segment 10 bases; nucleotides outside the gene matches: 12.